This TCR beta chain was identified in a study of vaccination and CD4 T cells after COVID-19. Whole-study context: The post-COVID samples were taken a median around 100 days after diagnosis, anywhere from 35 to 161. Either a CEFX pool, an HIV-1 Nef pool, or no peptide was added to control cultures.

Treatment indicated: roughly ten-day PBMC culture with coronavirus spike peptide pools or control peptides (ViraFEST assay). Remarks on this clonotype: What it binds is unknown.

Sequence data for DNA of cultured CD4+ T cells were generated by the Oncomine TCR Beta short-read assay. From cultured CD4+ T cells, genomic DNA was extracted. TCRdb re-called the PCR reads with MiXCR, one entry per CDR3 protein. The sample yields roughly 14,000 distinct CDR3 sequences, 55% to 75% seen once. The origin of this receptor is a human donor who had recovered from COVID-19. The sample taken for sequencing was CD4+ T cells from blood, cultured in vitro.

CDR3 loop: CASSEGQGRTGELFF. Here the CDR3 DNA reads TGTGCCAGCAGTGAAGGACAGGGTCGGACCGGGGAGCTGTTTTTT. V is TRBV6-1 and J is TRBJ2-2, with TRBD1 matching 7 bases. With 1 base clipped from V and 5 bases from J, the junction kept 4 bases outside the gene matches. Germline V gives CDR1 MNHNS, CDR2 SASEGT. The CDR3 contains 15 residues.